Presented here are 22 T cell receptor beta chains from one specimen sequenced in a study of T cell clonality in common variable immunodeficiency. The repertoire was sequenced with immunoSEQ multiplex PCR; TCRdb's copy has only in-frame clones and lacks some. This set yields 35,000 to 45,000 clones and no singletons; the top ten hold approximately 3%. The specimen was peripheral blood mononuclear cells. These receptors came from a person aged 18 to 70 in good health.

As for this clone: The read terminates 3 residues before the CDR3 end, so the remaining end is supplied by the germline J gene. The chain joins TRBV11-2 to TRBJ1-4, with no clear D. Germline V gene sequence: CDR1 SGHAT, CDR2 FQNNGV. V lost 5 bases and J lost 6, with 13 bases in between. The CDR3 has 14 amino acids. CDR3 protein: CASSMTDGDEKLFF. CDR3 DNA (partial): TGTGCCAGCAGCATGACCGACGGGGATGAAAAA.

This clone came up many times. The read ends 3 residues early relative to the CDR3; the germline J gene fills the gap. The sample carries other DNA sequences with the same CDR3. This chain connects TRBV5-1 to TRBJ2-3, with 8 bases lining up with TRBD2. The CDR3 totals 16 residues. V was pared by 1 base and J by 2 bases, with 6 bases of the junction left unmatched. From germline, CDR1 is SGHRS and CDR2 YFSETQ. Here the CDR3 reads CASSLSTSGDTDTQYF. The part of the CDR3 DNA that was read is TGCGCCAGCAGCTTGAGTACTAGCGGAGACACAGATACG.

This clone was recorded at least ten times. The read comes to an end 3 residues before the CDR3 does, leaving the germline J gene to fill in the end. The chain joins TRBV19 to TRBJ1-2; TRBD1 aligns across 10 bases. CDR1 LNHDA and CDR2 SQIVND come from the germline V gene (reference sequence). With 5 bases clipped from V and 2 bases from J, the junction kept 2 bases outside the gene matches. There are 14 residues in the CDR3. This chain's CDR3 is CASSADRGNYGYTF. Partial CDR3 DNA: TGTGCCAGTAGTGCGGACAGGGGGAACTATGGC.

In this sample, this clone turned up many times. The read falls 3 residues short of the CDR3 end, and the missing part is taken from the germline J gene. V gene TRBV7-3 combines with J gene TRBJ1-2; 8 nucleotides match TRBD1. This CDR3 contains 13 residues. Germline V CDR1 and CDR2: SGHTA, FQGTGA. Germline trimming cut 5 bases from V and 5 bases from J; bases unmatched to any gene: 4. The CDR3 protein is CASSDRQGYGYTF. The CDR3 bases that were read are TGTGCCAGCAGCGACAGACAGGGGTATGGC.

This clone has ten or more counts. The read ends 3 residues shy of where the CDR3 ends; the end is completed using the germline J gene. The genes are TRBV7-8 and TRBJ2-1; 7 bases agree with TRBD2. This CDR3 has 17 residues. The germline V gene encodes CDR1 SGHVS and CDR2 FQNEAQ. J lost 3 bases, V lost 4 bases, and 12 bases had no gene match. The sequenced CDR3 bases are TGTGCCAGCAGCTCCGTCGGTGCGGGAGTAAACTACAATGAG. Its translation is CASSSVGAGVNYNE. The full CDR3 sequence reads CASSSVGAGVNYNEQFF.

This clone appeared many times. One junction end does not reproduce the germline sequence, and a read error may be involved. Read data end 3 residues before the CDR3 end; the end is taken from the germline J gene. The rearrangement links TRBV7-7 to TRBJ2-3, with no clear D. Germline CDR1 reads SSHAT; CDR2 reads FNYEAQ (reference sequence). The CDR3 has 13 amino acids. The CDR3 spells CASSLSLEGTQYF. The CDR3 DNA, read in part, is TGTGCTAGCAGCTTAAGTCTCGAAGGTACG.

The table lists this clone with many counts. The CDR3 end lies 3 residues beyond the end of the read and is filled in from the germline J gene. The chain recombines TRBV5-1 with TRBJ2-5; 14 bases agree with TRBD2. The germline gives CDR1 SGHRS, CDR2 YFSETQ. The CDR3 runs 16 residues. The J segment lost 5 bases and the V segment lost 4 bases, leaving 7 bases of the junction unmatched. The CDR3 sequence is CASSPGTSGGIETQYF. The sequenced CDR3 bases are TGCGCCAGCAGCCCCGGGACTAGCGGGGGTATTGAGACC. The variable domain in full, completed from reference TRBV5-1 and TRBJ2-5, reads KAGVTQTPRYLIKTRGQQVTLSCSPISGHRSVSWYQQTPGQGLQFLFEYFSETQRNKGNFPGRFSGRQFSNSRSEMNVSTLELGDSALYLCASSPGTSGGIETQYFGPGTRLLVL.

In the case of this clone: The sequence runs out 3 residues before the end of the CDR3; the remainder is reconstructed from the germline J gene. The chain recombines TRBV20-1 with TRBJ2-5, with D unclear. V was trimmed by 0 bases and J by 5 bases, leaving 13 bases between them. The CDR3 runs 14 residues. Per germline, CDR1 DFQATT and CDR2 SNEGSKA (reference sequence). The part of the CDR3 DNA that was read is TGCAGTGCTAGAGAAAGTGTAGTAGTGGAGACC. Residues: CSARESVVVET. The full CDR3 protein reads CSARESVVVETQYF.

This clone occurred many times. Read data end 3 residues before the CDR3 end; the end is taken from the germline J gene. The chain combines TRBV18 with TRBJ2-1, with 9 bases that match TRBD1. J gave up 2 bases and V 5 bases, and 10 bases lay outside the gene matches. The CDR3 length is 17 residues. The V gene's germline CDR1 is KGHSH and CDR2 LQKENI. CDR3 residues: CASSYGTGRPPYNEQFF. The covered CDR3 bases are TGTGCCAGCTCATACGGGACAGGGCGACCCCCCTACAATGAG.

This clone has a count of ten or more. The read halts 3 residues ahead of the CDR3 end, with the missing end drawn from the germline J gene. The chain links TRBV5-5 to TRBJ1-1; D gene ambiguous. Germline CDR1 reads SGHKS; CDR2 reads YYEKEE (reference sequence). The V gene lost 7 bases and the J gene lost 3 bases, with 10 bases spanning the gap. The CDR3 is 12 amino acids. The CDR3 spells CASLTVDTEAFF. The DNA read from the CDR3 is TGTGCCAGCCTAACAGTTGACACTGAA.

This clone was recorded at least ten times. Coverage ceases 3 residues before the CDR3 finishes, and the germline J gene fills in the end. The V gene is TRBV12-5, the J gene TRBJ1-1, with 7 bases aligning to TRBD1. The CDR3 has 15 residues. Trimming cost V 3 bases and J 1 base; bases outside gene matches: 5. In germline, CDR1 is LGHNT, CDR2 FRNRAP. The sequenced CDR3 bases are TGTGCTAGTGGTTTCTTGACAGGGCCGAACACTGAA. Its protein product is CASGFLTGPNTE. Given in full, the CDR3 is CASGFLTGPNTEAFF. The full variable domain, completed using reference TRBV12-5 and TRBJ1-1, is DARVTQTPRHKVTEMGQEVTMRCQPILGHNTVFWYRQTMMQGLELLAYFRNRAPLDDSGMPKDRFSAEMPDATLATLKIQPSEPRDSAVYFCASGFLTGPNTEAFFGQGTRLTVV.

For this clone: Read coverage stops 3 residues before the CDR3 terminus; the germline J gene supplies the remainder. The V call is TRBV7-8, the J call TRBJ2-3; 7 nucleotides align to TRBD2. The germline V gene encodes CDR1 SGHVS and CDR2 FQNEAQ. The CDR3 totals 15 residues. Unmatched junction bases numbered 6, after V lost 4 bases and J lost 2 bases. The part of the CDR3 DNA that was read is TGTGCCAGCAGCTGGGGAGGGGCTAACACAGATACG. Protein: CASSWGGANTDT. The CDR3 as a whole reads CASSWGGANTDTQYF.

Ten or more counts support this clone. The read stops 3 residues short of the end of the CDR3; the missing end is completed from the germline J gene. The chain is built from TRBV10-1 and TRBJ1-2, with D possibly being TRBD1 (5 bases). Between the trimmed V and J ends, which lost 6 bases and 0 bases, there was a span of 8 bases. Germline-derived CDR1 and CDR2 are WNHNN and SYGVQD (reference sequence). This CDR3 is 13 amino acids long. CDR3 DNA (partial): TGCGCCAGCAGCTCCAGGGCTAACTATGGC. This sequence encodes CASSSRANYG. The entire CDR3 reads CASSSRANYGYTF.

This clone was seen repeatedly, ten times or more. The sequenced CDR3 bases are TGTGCCAGCAGCTTGGGGACAGGGGCCGATAGCAATCAGCCC. This translates into CASSLGTGADSNQP. The entire CDR3 is CASSLGTGADSNQPQHF. The gene calls are TRBV7-8 and TRBJ1-5, with 10 bases that match TRBD1. The missing CDR3 end, 3 residues past where the read stops, is filled in from the germline J gene. Germline CDR1 and CDR2: SGHVS and FQNEAQ. J was trimmed by 0 bases and V by 3 bases; bases with no gene match: 5. The CDR3 has 17 amino acids.

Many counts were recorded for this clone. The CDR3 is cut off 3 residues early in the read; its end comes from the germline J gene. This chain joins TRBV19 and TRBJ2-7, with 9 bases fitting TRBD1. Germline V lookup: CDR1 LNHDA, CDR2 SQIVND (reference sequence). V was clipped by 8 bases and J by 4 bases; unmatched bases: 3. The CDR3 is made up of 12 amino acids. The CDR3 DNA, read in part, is TGTGCCAGTCGGGACAGGGCTTACGAG. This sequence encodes CASRDRAYE. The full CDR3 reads CASRDRAYEQYF.

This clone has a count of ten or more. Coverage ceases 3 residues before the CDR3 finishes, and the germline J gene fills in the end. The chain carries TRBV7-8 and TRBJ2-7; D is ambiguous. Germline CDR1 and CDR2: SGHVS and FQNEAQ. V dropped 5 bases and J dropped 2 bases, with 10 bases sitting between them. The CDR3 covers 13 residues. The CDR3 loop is CASSNRVAYEQYF. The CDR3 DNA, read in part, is TGTGCCAGCAGCAACCGGGTTGCCTACGAG.

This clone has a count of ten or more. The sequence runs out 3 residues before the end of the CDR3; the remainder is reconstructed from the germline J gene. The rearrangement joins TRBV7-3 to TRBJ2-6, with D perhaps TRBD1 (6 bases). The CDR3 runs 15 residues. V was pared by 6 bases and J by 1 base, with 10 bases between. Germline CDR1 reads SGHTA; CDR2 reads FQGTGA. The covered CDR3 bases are TGTGCCAGCAGTCGTCAGGGGTCTGGGGCCAACGTC. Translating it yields CASSRQGSGANV. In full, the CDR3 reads CASSRQGSGANVLTF.

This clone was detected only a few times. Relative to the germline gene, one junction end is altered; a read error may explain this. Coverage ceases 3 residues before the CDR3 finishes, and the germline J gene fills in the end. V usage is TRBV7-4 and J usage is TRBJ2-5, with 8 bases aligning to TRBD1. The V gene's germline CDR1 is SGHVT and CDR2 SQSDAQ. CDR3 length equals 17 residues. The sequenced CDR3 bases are TGCACCAGCAGCCGCACTAGACAGGGGAGATCACAAGAGACC. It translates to CTSSRTRQGRSQET. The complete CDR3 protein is CTSSRTRQGRSQETQYF.

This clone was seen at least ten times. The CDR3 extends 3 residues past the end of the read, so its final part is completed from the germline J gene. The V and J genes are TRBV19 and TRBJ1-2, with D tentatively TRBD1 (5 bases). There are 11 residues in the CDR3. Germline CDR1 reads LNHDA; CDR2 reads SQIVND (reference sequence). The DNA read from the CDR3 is TGTGCCAGTAGTAAACAGGAGGGC. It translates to CASSKQEG. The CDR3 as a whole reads CASSKQEGYTF.

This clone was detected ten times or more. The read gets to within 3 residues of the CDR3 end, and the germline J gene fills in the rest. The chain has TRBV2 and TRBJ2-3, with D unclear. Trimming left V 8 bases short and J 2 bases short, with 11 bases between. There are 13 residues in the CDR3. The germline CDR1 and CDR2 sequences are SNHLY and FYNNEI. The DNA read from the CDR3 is TGTGCCAGCCAACGGGTCTACACAGATACG. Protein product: CASQRVYTDT. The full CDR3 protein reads CASQRVYTDTQYF.

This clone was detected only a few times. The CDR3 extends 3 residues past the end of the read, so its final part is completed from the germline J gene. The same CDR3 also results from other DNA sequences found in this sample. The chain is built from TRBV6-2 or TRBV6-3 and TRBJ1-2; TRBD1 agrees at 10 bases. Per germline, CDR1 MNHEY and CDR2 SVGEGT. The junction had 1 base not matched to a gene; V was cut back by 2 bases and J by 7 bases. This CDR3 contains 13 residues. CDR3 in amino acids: CASSYGTGVGYTF. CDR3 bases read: TGTGCCAGCAGTTACGGGACAGGGGTTGGC.

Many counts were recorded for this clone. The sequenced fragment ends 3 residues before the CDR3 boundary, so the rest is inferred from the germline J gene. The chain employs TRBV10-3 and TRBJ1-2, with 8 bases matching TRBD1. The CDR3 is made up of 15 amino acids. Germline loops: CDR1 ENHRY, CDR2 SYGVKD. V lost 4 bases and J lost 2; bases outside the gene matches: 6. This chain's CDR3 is CAISGQGRGNYGYTF. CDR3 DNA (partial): TGTGCCATCAGTGGACAGGGGAGGGGAAACTATGGC.